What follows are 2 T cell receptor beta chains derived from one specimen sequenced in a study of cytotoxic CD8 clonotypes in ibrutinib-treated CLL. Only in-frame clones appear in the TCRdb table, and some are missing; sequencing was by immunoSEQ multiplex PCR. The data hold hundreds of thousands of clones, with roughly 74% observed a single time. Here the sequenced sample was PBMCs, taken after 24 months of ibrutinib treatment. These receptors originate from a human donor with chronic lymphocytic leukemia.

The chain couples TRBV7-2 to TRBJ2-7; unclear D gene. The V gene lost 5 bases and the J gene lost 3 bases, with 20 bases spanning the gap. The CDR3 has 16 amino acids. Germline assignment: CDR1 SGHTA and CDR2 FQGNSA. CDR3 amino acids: CASSAGQQLDRYEQYF. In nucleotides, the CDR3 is TGTGCCAGCAGCGCAGGCCAACAGTTGGACCGCTACGAGCAGTACTTC.

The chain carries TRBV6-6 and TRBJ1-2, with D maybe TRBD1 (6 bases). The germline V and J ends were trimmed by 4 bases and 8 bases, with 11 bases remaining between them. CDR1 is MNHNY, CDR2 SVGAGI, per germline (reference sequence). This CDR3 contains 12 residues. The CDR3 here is CASSFQGQGYTF. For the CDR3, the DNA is TGTGCCAGCAGTTTTCAGGGGCAGGGCTACACCTTC.